The 28 T cell receptor beta chains below all came from one sample that was sequenced in a study of blood T cell repertoires in COVID-19. Assay used: immunoSEQ multiplex PCR; TCRdb lists only in-frame clones, some missing. There are roughly 250,000 clones in the sample; around nine tenths occur only once, and about 9.8% lies in the top ten. The source material was peripheral blood. Receptors were obtained from a man aged 35 to 55 who had recovered from COVID-19.

This chain links TRBV5-4 with TRBJ1-2; 8 bases map to TRBD1. Germline loops: CDR1 SGHNT, CDR2 YYREEE (reference sequence). The CDR3 is 15 amino acids. Trimming at V came to 3 bases and at J to 7 bases, leaving 11 bases not matched to a gene. The CDR3 DNA reads as TGTGCCAGCAGCTCCGGGGGGTCGGACAGGGTTGGCTACACCTTC. Amino acids: CASSSGGSDRVGYTF.

This chain joins TRBV19 and TRBJ2-3; 11 bases line up with TRBD2. CDR1 and CDR2 from the germline V gene are LNHDA and SQIVND (reference sequence). The CDR3 has 22 residues. J gave up 1 base and V 5 bases, and 23 bases lay outside the gene matches. The CDR3 DNA reads TGTGCCAGTAGTGACGTCCCCCTTTCCCGTTCCTATAGCGGGGGGGGCACAGATACGCAGTATTTT. It encodes CASSDVPLSRSYSGGGTDTQYF.

The gene calls are TRBV4-3 and TRBJ2-2; the match to TRBD2 covers 10 bases. CDR1 and CDR2 from the germline V gene are LGHNA and YSLEER. Trimming cost V 0 bases and J 1 base; bases outside gene matches: 2. The CDR3 loop spans 17 amino acids. The CDR3 loop is CASSQEWTSGNTGELFF. CDR3 in DNA: TGCGCCAGCAGCCAAGAGTGGACTAGCGGGAACACCGGGGAGCTGTTTTTT.

The chain recombines TRBV19 with TRBJ2-6; perhaps TRBD2 as D (7 bases). Trimming shortened V by 3 bases and J by 3 bases, and 18 bases separated the two germline ends. From germline, CDR1 is LNHDA and CDR2 SQIVND (reference sequence). The CDR3 runs 18 residues. CDR3 residues: CASSMAGANVGGANVLTF. The CDR3 DNA reads TGTGCCAGTAGTATGGCGGGGGCGAACGTGGGTGGGGCCAACGTCCTGACTTTC.

This chain links TRBV7-3 with TRBJ2-1; 7 bases are shared with TRBD2. The CDR3 loop spans 14 amino acids. Unmatched junction bases numbered 3, after V lost 5 bases and J lost 2 bases. Per the germline V gene, CDR1 is SGHTA and CDR2 is FQGTGA. This chain's CDR3 is CASSPGTTYNEQFF. CDR3 DNA sequence: TGTGCCAGCAGCCCTGGGACTACCTACAATGAGCAGTTCTTC. Complete variable domain (other parts from reference TRBV7-3 and TRBJ2-1): GAGVSQTPSNKVTEKGKYVELRCDPISGHTALYWYRQSLGQGPEFLIYFQGTGAADDSGLPNDRFFAVRPEGSVSTLKIQRTERGDSAVYLCASSPGTTYNEQFFGPGTRLTVL.

The chain combines TRBV7-8 with TRBJ2-5, with 11 bases fitting TRBD1. V gave up 5 bases and J gave up 7 bases; unmatched junction bases: 9. The CDR3 loop spans 15 amino acids. Germline CDR1 reads SGHVS; CDR2 reads FQNEAQ. The chain's CDR3 is CASSPVTGTGGTQYF. Here the CDR3 DNA reads TGTGCCAGCAGCCCAGTTACCGGGACAGGGGGGACCCAGTACTTC.

The chain combines TRBV10-3 with TRBJ2-2; weak D call: TRBD2 (6 bases). V lost 8 bases, J lost 4 bases, and 14 bases lay in between. The germline CDR1 and CDR2 sequences are ENHRY and SYGVKD. The CDR3 extends over 14 amino acids. The CDR3 coding sequence is TGTGCCATCCCCCGGGAGCAGGGCACCGGGGAGCTGTTTTTT. Translation: CAIPREQGTGELFF.

This chain links TRBV29-1 with TRBJ1-2; unclear D gene. The V gene's germline CDR1 is SQVTM and CDR2 ANQGSEA. V was trimmed by 3 bases and J by 6 bases, leaving 11 bases between them. The CDR3 sequence is 12 residues long. The DNA for the CDR3 is TGCAGCGTTGAGGGCAGGATTAATGGCTACACCTTC. It is translated as CSVEGRINGYTF.

This clone was counted once. The chain recombines TRBV7-9 with TRBJ2-7; D not certain. Germline-derived CDR1 and CDR2 are SEHNR and FQNEAQ (reference sequence). V was clipped by 5 bases and J by 7 bases, with 15 bases between them. This CDR3 contains 13 residues. CDR3 nucleotide sequence: TGTGCCAGCAGCCTCGACCAGGTTGGGGAGCAGTACTTC. Amino acid sequence: CASSLDQVGEQYF.

The sample holds a few counts of this clone. The chain recombines TRBV10-3 with TRBJ2-3, with 12 bases fitting TRBD1. This CDR3 region has 17 residues. V lost 1 base and J lost 2; bases outside the gene matches: 4. CDR1 is ENHRY and CDR2 is SYGVKD in the germline V gene. CDR3 coding DNA: TGTGCCATCAGTGAGTGGGGACAGGGGGCCTTCACAGATACGCAGTATTTT. Residues: CAISEWGQGAFTDTQYF.

V gene TRBV5-4 combines with J gene TRBJ2-3; TRBD2 aligns across 9 bases. Germline V gives CDR1 SGHNT, CDR2 YYREEE (reference sequence). V dropped 0 bases and J dropped 4; count of bases not matched to a gene: 6. CDR3 length: 16 residues. The CDR3 DNA reads as TGTGCCAGCAGCTTGGGTAGCGGGAGTAGGGCAGATACGCAGTATTTT. It yields the protein CASSLGSGSRADTQYF.

V gene TRBV9 combines with J gene TRBJ1-1; D perhaps matches TRBD1 (5 bases). CDR3 size: 14 residues. Germline loops: CDR1 SGDLS, CDR2 YYNGEE. V dropped 0 bases and J dropped 4 bases, with 10 bases sitting between them. The CDR3 spells CASSVGQGSTEAFF. The CDR3 DNA is TGTGCCAGCAGCGTAGGGCAGGGCTCCACTGAAGCTTTCTTT. The full variable domain, rest sourced from reference TRBV9 and TRBJ1-1, is DSGVTQTPKHLITATGQRVTLRCSPRSGDLSVYWYQQSLDQGLQFLIQYYNGEERAKGNILERFSAQQFPDLHSELNLSSLELGDSALYFCASSVGQGSTEAFFGQGTRLTVV.

This chain connects TRBV25-1 to TRBJ1-2; no clear D. Germline V gives CDR1 MGHDK, CDR2 SYGVNS. The CDR3 runs 15 residues. Trimming stripped 4 bases from V and 4 bases from J, with 16 bases between. The CDR3 bases are TGTGCCAGCAGTGGACCCCCCCCAGCGTTCTATGGCTACACCTTC. Its translation is CASSGPPPAFYGYTF.

The V gene is TRBV28, the J gene TRBJ2-1; 8 nucleotides agree with TRBD2. From germline, CDR1 is MDHEN and CDR2 SYDVKM. V lost 7 bases and J lost 4; bases outside the gene matches: 6. The CDR3 runs 14 residues. CDR3 in amino acids: CASKGRLAYNEQFF. The CDR3 nucleotides read TGTGCCAGCAAGGGCAGACTAGCGTACAATGAGCAGTTCTTC.

The V gene is TRBV5-1, the J gene TRBJ2-1; 10 positions match TRBD2. Germline values: CDR1 SGHRS, CDR2 YFSETQ. This CDR3 is 14 amino acids long. The junction had 6 bases not matched to a gene; V was cut back by 4 bases and J by 8 bases. In nucleotides, the CDR3 is TGCGCCAGCAGCGTCACTAGCGGGGCCGATGAGCAGTTCTTC. The encoded protein is CASSVTSGADEQFF.

The chain joins TRBV30 to TRBJ1-3, with D possibly matching TRBD1 (6 bases). Germline assignment: CDR1 GTSNPN and CDR2 SVGIG (reference sequence). The V gene lost 0 bases and the J gene lost 4 bases, with 7 bases spanning the gap. The CDR3 length is 13 residues. CDR3 DNA: TGTGCCTGGAGTGTACAGGGAGGAAACACCATATATTTT. Protein sequence: CAWSVQGGNTIYF.

The CDR3 region has the DNA TGTGCCAGCAGCTTAGGAACAGCCCCGAATAACTATGGCTACACCTTC. It codes for CASSLGTAPNNYGYTF. This chain connects TRBV7-8 to TRBJ1-2; D is undetermined. With 1 base removed from V and 1 base from J, the gap between germline ends came to 13 bases. The CDR3 sequence is 16 residues long. CDR1 and CDR2 (germline): SGHVS, FQNEAQ.

The DNA for the CDR3 is TGTGCCAGCAGCCCCGTTTTCGGGGGGGCTCGGTCCTACGAGCAGTACTTC. Amino acid sequence: CASSPVFGGARSYEQYF. This chain joins TRBV7-2 and TRBJ2-7; 8 bases agree with TRBD2. Per germline, CDR1 SGHTA and CDR2 FQGNSA. CDR3 length: 17 amino acids. After removal of 5 bases from V and 1 base from J, the junction contained 13 bases not matched to a gene.

The V gene is TRBV15, the J gene TRBJ2-5, with D tentatively TRBD1 (5 bases). The V end was cut by 11 bases, the J end by 5 bases, with 18 bases between. This CDR3 is 13 amino acids long. CDR1 is LNHNV, CDR2 YYDKDF, per germline (reference sequence). For the CDR3, the DNA is TGTGCCTCGGCATGGGGCAGCCAGGAGACCCAGTACTTC. Its protein product is CASAWGSQETQYF.

This clone appeared a single time. The chain employs TRBV10-3 and TRBJ2-5; perhaps TRBD2 as D (5 bases). Germline V lookup: CDR1 ENHRY, CDR2 SYGVKD. V was clipped by 3 bases and J by 3 bases, with 20 bases between them. The CDR3 is 17 amino acids. Written as DNA, the CDR3 is TGTGCCATCAGTGACCCAACGGACTCATCAGTGGAAGAGACCCAGTACTTC. This gives the protein CAISDPTDSSVEETQYF.

The V and J genes are TRBV6-2 or TRBV6-3 and TRBJ1-6, with 7 bases identical to TRBD1. The junction had 7 bases not matched to a gene; V was cut back by 6 bases and J by 8 bases. Germline CDR1 MNHEY, CDR2 SVGEGT. The CDR3 is made up of 14 amino acids. CDR3 bases: TGTGCCAGCAGGCCTACAGGGGATCATTCACCCCTCCACTTT. It yields the protein CASRPTGDHSPLHF.

The rearrangement uses TRBV6-6 and TRBJ1-4; 7 nucleotides line up with TRBD1. The CDR3 totals 15 residues. Germline CDR1 is MNHNY and CDR2 is SVGAGI (reference sequence). V gave up 0 bases and J gave up 8 bases; unmatched junction bases: 6. CDR3 in amino acids: CASSYSTGYREKLFF. CDR3 DNA sequence: TGTGCCAGCAGTTACTCGACAGGGTATCGCGAAAAACTGTTTTTT.

The table lists this clone with a count of one. V gene TRBV5-4 combines with J gene TRBJ2-1; 7 nucleotides align to TRBD2. Germline lookup yields CDR1 SGHNT and CDR2 YYREEE (reference sequence). V was pared by 5 bases and J by 9 bases, with 5 bases of the junction left unmatched. The CDR3 has 12 amino acids. CDR3 region: CASRLAASEQFF. For the CDR3, the DNA is TGTGCCAGCAGGCTAGCGGCCTCTGAGCAGTTCTTC. Based on the CDR3 plus reference TRBV5-4 and TRBJ2-1, the full variable domain is ETGVTQSPTHLIKTRGQQVTLRCSSQSGHNTVSWYQQALGQGPQFIFQYYREEENGRGNFPPRFSGLQFPNYSSELNVNALELDDSALYLCASRLAASEQFFGPGTRLTVL.

The genes are TRBV30 and TRBJ1-2, with a tentative D call TRBD1 (5 bases). Germline V lookup: CDR1 GTSNPN, CDR2 SVGIG (reference sequence). V was clipped by 4 bases and J by 6 bases, with 30 bases between them. The CDR3 has 18 amino acids. The CDR3 reads CAWIQHGGRLSLGNGYTF. The CDR3 DNA reads as TGTGCCTGGATCCAACACGGGGGGAGACTGTCCCTGGGAAATGGCTACACCTTC.

The rearrangement links TRBV7-9 to TRBJ1-1; D is ambiguous. The CDR3 is 15 residues long. Trimming shortened V by 0 bases and J by 2 bases, and 10 bases separated the two germline ends. Looked up from germline, CDR1 is SEHNR and CDR2 is FQNEAQ (reference sequence). The CDR3 DNA sequence: TGTGCCAGCAGCTTAGCCTCCGGCGGTAACACTGAAGCTTTCTTT. Amino acids: CASSLASGGNTEAFF.

The chain employs TRBV7-2 and TRBJ2-5; 11 bases match TRBD2. Trimming cost V 5 bases and J 3 bases; bases outside gene matches: 8. The CDR3 totals 16 residues. CDR1 and CDR2 from the germline V gene are SGHTA and FQGNSA. The CDR3 sequence: CASSPLAGGREETQYF. The CDR3 DNA sequence: TGTGCCAGCAGCCCCCTAGCGGGAGGTCGGGAAGAGACCCAGTACTTC.

This clone was recorded only once. J is TRBJ1-4 and V is TRBV6-5; a possible D gene is TRBD1 (5 bases). CDR3 size: 14 residues. Deletions cut 6 bases from V and 5 bases from J, with 13 bases between. CDR1 is MNHEY and CDR2 is SVGAGI in the germline V gene. The CDR3 here is CASRGAIGNEKLFF. In nucleotides, the CDR3 is TGTGCCAGCAGAGGGGCCATCGGGAATGAAAAACTGTTTTTT.

The chain uses TRBV5-6 and TRBJ2-2; maybe TRBD1 (6 bases). This CDR3 contains 18 residues. Trimming left V 4 bases short and J 0 bases short, with 19 bases between. Germline loops: CDR1 SGHDT, CDR2 YYEEEE. CDR3 coding DNA: TGTGCCAGCAGCCGAAGACCCGGACAGCTACCGAACACCGGGGAGCTGTTTTTT. As protein: CASSRRPGQLPNTGELFF.